These T cell receptor beta chains were read from a single sample in a study of blood T cell repertoires in COVID-19. Profiled with immunoSEQ multiplex PCR; TCRdb holds only in-frame clones, not every one. Among 150,000 to 200,000 clones, 65% to 85% were seen once, and the ten largest hold 3.6%. Source material: PBMCs or T cells enriched from blood (not recorded which). These receptors were collected from a woman aged 45-65 years in a cohort exposed to, infected with or recovered from COVID-19 (not recorded which). Both conserved end residues are part of each CDR3. The D gene is left open where the match is weak. Where a row states a size, it is once, few, many or the class of an expanded clone; other rows omit it.

J gene,clone size,CDR3 length,V gene,D gene,CDR3 protein,CDR3 DNA
TRBJ2-4,.,14,TRBV7-6,.,CASSPLTGKNIQYF,TGTGCCAGCAGCCCACTGACAGGAAAAAACATTCAGTACTTC
TRBJ2-1,.,16,TRBV19,TRBD2,CASSINMPGTSNEQFF,TGTGCCAGTAGTATCAACATGCCCGGGACTAGCAATGAGCAGTTCTTC
TRBJ1-4,.,19,TRBV9,TRBD1,CASSPAWTGGPTTNEKLFF,TGTGCCAGCAGCCCAGCCTGGACAGGGGGCCCTACAACTAATGAAAAACTGTTTTTT
TRBJ2-2,.,17,TRBV15,TRBD2,CATSIPRLAESTGELFF,TGTGCCACCAGCATCCCGAGGCTAGCGGAATCAACCGGGGAGCTGTTTTTT
TRBJ1-3,.,19,TRBV5-6,TRBD1,CASSSDRDGWTVAGNTIYF,TGTGCCAGCAGCTCGGACAGGGATGGATGGACGGTAGCGGGAAACACCATATATTTT
TRBJ2-5,.,15,TRBV19,.,CASAFQLASQETQYF,TGTGCCAGTGCATTTCAACTAGCATCTCAAGAGACCCAGTACTTC
TRBJ1-5,.,17,TRBV6-2/TRBV6-3,TRBD1,CASSSYGTGGGNQPQHF,TGTGCCAGCAGTTCGTACGGGACAGGGGGCGGCAATCAGCCCCAGCATTTT
TRBJ1-3,.,18,TRBV4-2,.,CASSQDRFDSFSGNTIYF,TGTGCCAGCAGCCAAGATAGATTCGACTCATTCTCTGGAAACACCATATATTTT
TRBJ1-5,.,13,TRBV3-1/TRBV3-2,TRBD1,CASSQQQGQPQHF,TGTGCCAGCAGCCAACAACAGGGGCAGCCCCAGCATTTT
TRBJ2-1,.,14,TRBV24-1,.,CATGRGSSYNEQFF,TGTGCCACCGGAAGGGGAAGCTCCTACAATGAGCAGTTCTTC
TRBJ2-7,once,15,TRBV28,.,CASSLIQAGWHEQYF,TGTGCCAGCAGTTTAATTCAAGCAGGGTGGCACGAGCAGTACTTC
TRBJ2-2,.,15,TRBV9,.,CASSVGRRNTGELFF,TGTGCCAGCAGCGTAGGCAGAAGAAACACCGGGGAGCTGTTTTTT
TRBJ2-1,.,16,TRBV7-3,TRBD1,CASSRNTGGVYNEQFF,TGTGCCAGCAGCCGTAACACAGGGGGCGTCTACAATGAGCAGTTCTTC
TRBJ2-7,.,11,TRBV20-1,.,CSQLGDYEQYF,TGCAGTCAACTCGGGGACTACGAGCAGTACTTC
TRBJ1-2,.,13,TRBV30,TRBD1,CAWRPGQHYGYTF,TGTGCCTGGAGACCGGGACAGCACTATGGCTACACCTTC
TRBJ2-1,once,19,TRBV2,TRBD2,CASSEFKVAGGRGFHEQFF,TGTGCCAGCAGTGAATTCAAGGTAGCGGGAGGCCGGGGTTTTCATGAGCAGTTCTTC
TRBJ1-6,.,17,TRBV28,TRBD1,CASSFVQGVAYNSPLHF,TGTGCCAGCAGTTTTGTACAGGGGGTTGCCTATAATTCACCCCTCCACTTT
TRBJ2-1,.,12,TRBV7-3,.,CASSLDRSEQFF,TGTGCCAGCAGCTTAGACAGATCTGAGCAGTTCTTC
TRBJ2-7,.,12,TRBV30,.,CAWTHGGSEQYF,TGTGCCTGGACCCATGGGGGGTCCGAGCAGTACTTC
TRBJ2-7,.,15,TRBV2,TRBD1,CASSSTSGTGGEQYF,TGTGCCAGCAGTTCTACATCCGGGACAGGTGGGGAGCAGTACTTC
TRBJ2-2,.,15,TRBV5-1,TRBD1,CASSLADRGTRELFF,TGCGCCAGCAGCTTGGCCGACAGGGGGACTCGGGAGCTGTTTTTT
TRBJ2-3,.,13,TRBV2,.,CASSNEFTDTQYF,TGTGCCAGCAGTAATGAGTTCACAGATACGCAGTATTTT
TRBJ2-3,.,17,TRBV4-2,.,CASSQQLTRISTDTQYF,TGTGCCAGCAGCCAACAGTTGACAAGGATCAGCACAGATACGCAGTATTTT
TRBJ1-3,.,16,TRBV18,.,CASSPSQPSTGNTIYF,TGTGCCAGCTCACCGTCACAGCCGTCTACTGGAAACACCATATATTTT
TRBJ1-1,.,15,TRBV7-9,.,CASRPRQAGDTEAFF,TGTGCCAGCAGACCTCGACAGGCCGGGGACACTGAAGCTTTCTTT
TRBJ1-6,.,15,TRBV6-5,.,CASRNINLRGSPLHF,TGTGCCAGCAGGAACATTAACCTCCGAGGATCACCCCTCCACTTT
TRBJ2-2,.,16,TRBV10-3,.,CAISESFLVAPGELFF,TGTGCCATCAGTGAGTCCTTTCTAGTGGCCCCCGGGGAGCTGTTTTTT
TRBJ1-4,.,15,TRBV18,TRBD1,CASSPGTGAHEKLFF,TGTGCCAGCTCACCCGGGACAGGGGCCCATGAAAAACTGTTTTTT
TRBJ1-1,once,14,TRBV7-3,.,CASSLQGGNTEAFF,TGTGCCAGCAGCCTACAGGGTGGTAACACTGAAGCTTTCTTT
TRBJ2-5,.,14,TRBV7-9,.,CASSRGLNQETQYF,TGTGCCAGCAGCCGAGGGCTCAACCAAGAGACCCAGTACTTC
TRBJ1-6,.,14,TRBV19,.,CASSDTGRETPLHF,TGTGCCAGTAGTGACACAGGGAGGGAGACACCCCTCCACTTT
TRBJ1-3,once,15,TRBV18,.,CASSPQPGTGNTIYF,TGTGCCAGCTCACCACAGCCAGGGACTGGAAACACCATATATTTT
TRBJ2-2,.,17,TRBV19,.,CASSMERRGEDRGELFF,TGTGCCAGTAGTATGGAAAGGAGGGGCGAGGATCGCGGGGAGCTGTTTTTT
TRBJ1-1,.,14,TRBV7-2,TRBD1,CASSLETGTTEAFF,TGTGCCAGCAGCTTGGAGACAGGGACCACTGAAGCTTTCTTT
TRBJ1-4,.,14,TRBV28,.,CASSLQGYNEKLFF,TGTGCCAGCAGTCTTCAGGGGTATAATGAAAAACTGTTTTTT
TRBJ2-7,.,15,TRBV12-2,.,CASRGGQGVSYEQYF,TGTGCAAGTCGGGGAGGACAGGGGGTATCCTACGAGCAGTACTTC
TRBJ2-2,.,16,TRBV11-3,TRBD2,CASSFSSGGGTGELFF,TGTGCCAGCAGCTTCTCTAGCGGGGGAGGGACCGGGGAGCTGTTTTTT
TRBJ1-2,.,14,TRBV3-1/TRBV3-2,.,CASSLGGSNYGYTF,TGTGCCAGCAGCCTAGGGGGAAGTAACTATGGCTACACCTTC
TRBJ1-1,.,13,TRBV9,TRBD1,CASSVEGQGVPFF,TGTGCCAGCAGCGTAGAGGGGCAGGGGGTACCTTTCTTT
TRBJ1-4,.,20,TRBV28,TRBD1,CASSLLSGQGVVGTNEKLFF,TGTGCCAGCAGTTTATTATCGGGACAGGGGGTAGTAGGCACTAATGAAAAACTGTTTTTT